Listed here is a single T cell receptor beta chain. This clonotype was seen more than once but under ten times. There is no known antigen for this receptor. No much larger clone is present one base from it, and per-base qualities are unavailable. The TCR beta CDR3 regions were amplified from the RNA transcripts. For the first round of RT-PCR on the TCR CDR3, the HTBI primer set was used together with the Qiagen OneStep RT-PCR kit. Libraries were constructed in a second round of multiplex PCR, after which size selection and purification were carried out. Sequencing of the libraries was done on an Illumina HiSeq2000 using paired-end 100 bp reads. The published analysis was carried out like this. SOAPnuke was used to process the raw data, removing reads that contained adapters or uncalled bases, had a mean Phred below 15, or lacked an exact match to the constant primer or identifier. COPE v1.2.5 was used to merge the high-quality paired reads, and each unique nucleotide sequence was defined as a clonotype. Clonotypes were aligned to IMGT TRBV, TRBD and TRBJ reference segments using MiTCR v1.1. The analysis included only V-J combinations with a frequency above 0.0001, which together covered 99.2% of the repertoires. The TCS score was defined as the ratio of F50 (clonal expansion) to E x V (chaos), calculated using BLOSUM62-based TCRdist between CDR3 peptides within each V-J. Welch's t-statistics and random forest reduced around 510 V-J features to 13, which were used in a naive Bayes classifier (R e1071). The public reads were reprocessed in TCRdb via fastp at Q25 and MiXCR, keeping in-frame beta chains. Records with the same CDR3 protein are collapsed into one entry carrying the most frequent genes and DNA. TCRdb, not the original authors, processed these V and J calls. The sample data list fewer than 650,000 distinct CDR3 sequences, and 11% to 15% of these were observed just once. Jointly, the top ten make up about 7% of the sample.

Moderately to severely active disease, a Clinical Activity Score of at least 3, a NOSPECS grade of at least 4, and a duration under 3 months were present in ophthalmopathy patients. Exclusion was applied to patients with uncontrolled infections, other autoimmune diseases, pregnancy or lactation. Diagnoses were based on clinical symptoms, serum thyroxine and TRAb, thyroid ultrasound and orbital computed tomography. PBMCs were separated from roughly 10 ml of fresh peripheral blood using Ficoll-Paque density gradient centrifugation. Total RNA was extracted with Trizol reagent, and quality was checked on an Agilent 2100 Bioanalyzer. This record belongs to a study of T cells in Graves' hyperthyroidism and ophthalmopathy (dated by TCRdb to between 2019 and 2020). Turning to the overall study: Peripheral blood samples were taken at the time of initial diagnosis, prior to any treatment. To identify distinguishing TCR V-J signatures, a discovery cohort of around 100 patients was used, comprising 43 with Graves' ophthalmopathy and 55 to 65 with stable Graves' hyperthyroidism. Prospective prediction of ophthalmopathy was tested in an independent validation cohort consisting of 18 hyperthyroidism patients and around 16 patients who later progressed to ophthalmopathy. The 100 discovery patients were divided at random into training and test sets in a 7:3 ratio. In several Graves' hyperthyroidism patients, the study also compared T-cell repertoires from thyroid tissue with T-cell repertoires from blood. Once sampling was done, hyperthyroidism patients were given methimazole at a starting dose of 30 mg daily, whereas ophthalmopathy patients were given high-dose intravenous methylprednisolone. The paper reports TCR Vbeta CDR3 sequencing of over 120 peripheral blood samples: approximately 41 ophthalmopathy, fewer than 80 hyperthyroidism and about 17 progressor patients. Summary of the overall study and its limitations: In cross-validation, a model built on a 13 V-J signature told ophthalmopathy apart from stable hyperthyroidism with under 90% sensitivity and roughly 83% specificity, and in testing the same model reached 80%/75%. During validation, the model predicted progression to ophthalmopathy a median of approximately 6 months ahead of onset, with 60% to 71% sensitivity and 72% to 80% specificity. No statistical method was used to set the sample size in advance, and investigators knew the group allocation. Blood samples also contained most of the expanded thyroid clonotypes (frequency above 0.001), which suggests that blood repertoires may reflect thyroid immune responses.

This receptor was taken from a woman aged 18-29 years with Graves' ophthalmopathy. The sequenced material came from blood.

The CDR3 reads CASSSDRTAKNSPLHF. At the DNA level, the sequence is TGTGCCAGCAGCTCGGACCGGACAGCAAAAAATTCACCCCTCCACTTT. This chain is built from TRBV9 and TRBJ1-6; possibly the D gene is TRBD1, per 6 matching bases. The CDR1 and CDR2 encoded by the germline V gene are SGDLS and YYNGEE. The CDR3 runs 16 residues from the cysteine to the phenylalanine. The retained sequence is limited to the CDR3, 48 bases, with the frame set at the first base. V drops 4 bases and J drops 7 bases, leaving 18 bases in between.